This T cell receptor beta chain was captured in a study of T cell repertoires in cytomegalovirus infection (dated by TCRdb to between 2019 and 2020). About the study as a whole: Alongside well-studied HLA-B-restricted epitopes, the peptide stimulations were aimed at recently identified HLA-C-restricted CMV epitopes, whose presentation resists viral immunomodulation. The HLA type of each donor mattered for the analysis, because public TCR beta signatures pointed to carriage of CMV infection along with the matching HLA type. The investigation overall reported the following: In both this cohort and an independent roughly 400-donor cohort, the cumulative frequency of public TCR beta family members distinguished carriers of CMV infection plus the relevant HLA type. The ex vivo response was dominated by HLA-C-restricted CMV-specific TCR beta clonotypes, which also provided the single most frequent clonotype in two of eight donors.

This clonotype appeared a few times. Its antigen target is currently unknown. Base-call qualities are not available, and no considerably larger clone is one nucleotide away. Including cysteine and phenylalanine, the CDR3 has 16 amino acids. Here the CDR3 DNA is all that survives: 48 bases in frame from base 1. From the germline V gene, CDR1 is SGHRS and CDR2 is YFSETQ. The V end loses 0 bases and the J end loses 0 bases, and a stretch of 12 bases separates them. Sequencing was performed on an Illumina HiSeq 1500. TCRdb handled the public reads itself, with Q25 trimming in fastp and clone calling in MiXCR, and kept productive beta chains. Rows matching on CDR3 protein sequence are summarized as one entry with the most common DNA and genes. The sample records around 360,000 distinct CDR3 sequences, around a third of which are singletons. The leading ten clones occupy roughly 14% of the sample. The sample's treatment or condition label, decoded: in vitro stimulation with specific CMV peptide epitopes to enrich CMV-specific T cells.

The material sequenced was cultured PBMCs, taken from culture after CMV antigen stimulation. The receptor comes from a human donor in good health (CMV status not recorded). Some clones in this sample may be carry-over from other donors' samples. This chain is built from TRBV5-1 and TRBJ1-1; no D gene can be assigned with confidence. The CDR3 loop reads CASSLGYGRLNTEAFF. The DNA is TGCGCCAGCAGCTTGGGGTATGGACGCCTGAACACTGAAGCTTTCTTT. The CDR3, completed at both ends by the reference TRBV5-1 and TRBJ1-1 genes, gives the full variable domain KAGVTQTPRYLIKTRGQQVTLSCSPISGHRSVSWYQQTPGQGLQFLFEYFSETQRNKGNFPGRFSGRQFSNSRSEMNVSTLELGDSALYLCASSLGYGRLNTEAFFGQGTRLTVV.